The text below deals with one TCR beta chain. Its antigen is not known. Possible read error: a much larger clone is one base away. The sample comes from a study of T-cell reconstitution after alpha-beta-depleted transplantation in children. V lost 4 bases to trimming and J lost 2 bases, with 11 bases between them. The length of the CDR3 is 14 residues. CDR1 GTSNPN and CDR2 SVGIG come from the germline V gene (reference sequence). Overall study results and limits: Several hundred expanded graft clones reportedly supplied alpha-beta T cells about two months after transplant.

Unique molecular identifiers were used to barcode this TCRbeta library. Each CDR3 protein gets one entry after TCRdb re-called the PCR reads with MiXCR. The table has over 120,000 distinct CDR3 sequences, 8.8% seen once. The TCR sequence derives from a female patient aged 2-15 years who had a stem cell transplant for congenital amegakaryocytic thrombocytopenia, so the T cells may come from the graft donor. The chain joins TRBV30 to TRBJ1-4, with a weak D call TRBD1 (5 bases). The sequencing here drew on PBMCs, mostly from graft donor cells, taken 180 days after TCRalphabeta/CD19-depleted stem cell transplant. CDR3 sequence: CAWTTDTTNEKLFF. The DNA for the CDR3 is TGTGCCTGGACCACGGACACGACTAATGAAAAACTGTTTTTT.